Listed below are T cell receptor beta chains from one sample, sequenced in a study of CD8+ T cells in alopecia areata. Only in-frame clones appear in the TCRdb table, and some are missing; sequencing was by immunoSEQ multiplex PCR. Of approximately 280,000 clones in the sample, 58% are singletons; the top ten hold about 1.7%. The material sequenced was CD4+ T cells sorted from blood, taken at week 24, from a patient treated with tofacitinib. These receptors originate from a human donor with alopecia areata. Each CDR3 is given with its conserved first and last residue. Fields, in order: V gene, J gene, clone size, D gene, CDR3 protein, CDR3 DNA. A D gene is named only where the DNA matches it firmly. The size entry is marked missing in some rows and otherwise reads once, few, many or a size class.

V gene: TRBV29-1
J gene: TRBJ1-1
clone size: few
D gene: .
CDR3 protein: CSVGPGMGTEAFF
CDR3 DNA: TGCAGCGTTGGACCGGGGATGGGGACTGAAGCTTTCTTT

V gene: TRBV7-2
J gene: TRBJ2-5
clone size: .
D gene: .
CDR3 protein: CASSWDLYQETQYF
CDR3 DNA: TGTGCCAGCAGTTGGGACCTTTATCAAGAGACCCAGTACTTC

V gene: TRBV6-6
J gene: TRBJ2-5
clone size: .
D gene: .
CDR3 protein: CASSRGQQETQYF
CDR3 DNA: TGTGCCAGCAGCCGTGGACAGCAAGAGACCCAGTACTTC

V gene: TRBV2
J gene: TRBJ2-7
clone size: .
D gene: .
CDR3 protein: CASSAPPPTYEQYF
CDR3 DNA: TGTGCCAGCAGCGCGCCACCGCCGACCTACGAGCAGTACTTC

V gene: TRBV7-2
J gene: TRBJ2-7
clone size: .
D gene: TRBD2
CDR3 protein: CASSLPGGGSEQYF
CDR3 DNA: TGTGCCAGCAGCCTCCCGGGGGGAGGGTCCGAGCAGTACTTC

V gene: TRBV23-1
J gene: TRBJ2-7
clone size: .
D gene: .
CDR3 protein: CASPPDRWKAYEQYF
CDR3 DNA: TGCGCCAGCCCCCCCGACAGGTGGAAGGCCTACGAGCAGTACTTC

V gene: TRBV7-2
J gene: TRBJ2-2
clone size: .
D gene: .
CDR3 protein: CASSHSSLLEAGELFF
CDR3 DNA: TGTGCCAGCAGCCACTCCAGTCTACTAGAGGCCGGGGAGCTGTTTTTT

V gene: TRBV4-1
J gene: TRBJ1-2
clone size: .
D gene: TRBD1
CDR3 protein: CASSQDRYYTF
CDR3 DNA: TGCGCCAGCAGCCAGGACAGGTACTACACCTTC

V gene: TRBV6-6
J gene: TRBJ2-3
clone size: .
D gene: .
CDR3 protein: CASSYPTAPGADTQYF
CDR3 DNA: TGTGCCAGCAGTTACCCGACAGCCCCAGGGGCAGATACGCAGTATTTT

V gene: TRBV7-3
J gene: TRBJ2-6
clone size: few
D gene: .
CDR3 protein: CASSSSGSGANVLTF
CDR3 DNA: TGTGCCAGCAGCTCCTCAGGGTCTGGGGCCAACGTCCTGACTTTC

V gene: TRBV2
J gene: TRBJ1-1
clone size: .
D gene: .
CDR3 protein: CASSRPGVGTEAFF
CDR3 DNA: TGTGCGAGTAGCAGACCAGGCGTCGGGACTGAAGCTTTCTTT

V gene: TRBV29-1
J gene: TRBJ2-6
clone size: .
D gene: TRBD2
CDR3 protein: CSVEDRGGWSGANVLTF
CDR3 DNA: TGCAGCGTTGAAGATCGGGGAGGGTGGTCTGGGGCCAACGTCCTGACTTTC

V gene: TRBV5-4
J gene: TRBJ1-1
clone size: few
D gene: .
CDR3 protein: CASSPKGSNTEAFF
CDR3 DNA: TGTGCCAGCAGCCCAAAGGGGTCGAACACTGAAGCTTTCTTT

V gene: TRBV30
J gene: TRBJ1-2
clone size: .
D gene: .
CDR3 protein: CAWSSRGTARAYGYTF
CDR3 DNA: TGTGCCTGGAGTAGTAGAGGGACCGCGAGGGCCTATGGCTACACCTTC

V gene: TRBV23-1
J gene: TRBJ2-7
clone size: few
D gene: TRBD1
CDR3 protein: CASSPGTVPTYEQYF
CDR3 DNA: TGCGCCAGCAGCCCTGGGACAGTCCCTACCTACGAGCAGTACTTC

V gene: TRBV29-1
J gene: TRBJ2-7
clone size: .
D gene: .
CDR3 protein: CSVEETGFEQYF
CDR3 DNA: TGCAGCGTTGAGGAAACAGGGTTTGAGCAGTACTTC

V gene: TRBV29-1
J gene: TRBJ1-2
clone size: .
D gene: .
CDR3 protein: CSVEVRENGYTF
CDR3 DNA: TGCAGCGTTGAAGTCAGGGAGAATGGCTACACCTTC

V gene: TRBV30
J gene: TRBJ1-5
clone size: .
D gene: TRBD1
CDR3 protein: CAWSRQGDTQPQHF
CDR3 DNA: TGTGCCTGGAGCAGACAGGGTGACACTCAGCCCCAGCATTTT

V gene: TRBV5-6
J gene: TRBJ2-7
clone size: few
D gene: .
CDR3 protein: CASSFLMDVYEQYF
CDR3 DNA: TGTGCCAGCAGCTTCCTAATGGACGTCTACGAGCAGTACTTC

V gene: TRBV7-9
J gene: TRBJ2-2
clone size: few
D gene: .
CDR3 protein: CVQQRANTGELFF
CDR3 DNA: TGTGTCCAACAAAGGGCGAACACCGGGGAGCTGTTTTTT

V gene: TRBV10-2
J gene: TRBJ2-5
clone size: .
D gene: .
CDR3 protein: CASSEGETQYF
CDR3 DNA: TGCGCCAGCAGTGAGGGCGAGACCCAGTACTTC

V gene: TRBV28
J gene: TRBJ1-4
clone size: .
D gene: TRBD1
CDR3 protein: CASSGGTGTGEKLFF
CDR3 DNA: TGTGCCAGCAGTGGGGGGACAGGGACGGGTGAAAAACTGTTTTTT

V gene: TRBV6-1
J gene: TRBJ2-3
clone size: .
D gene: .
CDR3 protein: CASSDRDAADTQYF
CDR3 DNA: TGTGCCAGCAGTGACCGGGACGCCGCAGATACGCAGTATTTT

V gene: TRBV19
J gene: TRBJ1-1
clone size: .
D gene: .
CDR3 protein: CASKRSTSNTEAFF
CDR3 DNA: TGTGCCAGTAAGCGTAGCACATCGAATACTGAAGCTTTCTTT

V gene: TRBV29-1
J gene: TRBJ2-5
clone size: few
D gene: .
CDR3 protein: CSLGHGGGETQYF
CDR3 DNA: TGCAGCCTCGGACACGGGGGAGGAGAGACCCAGTACTTC

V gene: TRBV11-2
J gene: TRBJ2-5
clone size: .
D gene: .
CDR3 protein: CASSLPGTPETQYF
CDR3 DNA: TGTGCCAGCAGCCTACCGGGCACCCCGGAGACCCAGTACTTC

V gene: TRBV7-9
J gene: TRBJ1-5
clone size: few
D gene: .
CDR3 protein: CASSFGGSGNQPQHF
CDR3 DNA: TGTGCCAGCAGCTTCGGGGGGTCGGGCAATCAGCCCCAGCATTTT

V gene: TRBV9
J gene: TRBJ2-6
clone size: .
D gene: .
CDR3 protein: CASSVARASGANVLTF
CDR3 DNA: TGTGCCAGCAGCGTAGCCAGGGCCTCTGGGGCCAACGTCCTGACTTTC

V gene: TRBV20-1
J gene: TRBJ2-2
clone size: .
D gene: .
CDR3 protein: CSALRNGELFF
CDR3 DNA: TGCAGTGCTCTGCGGAACGGGGAGCTGTTTTTT

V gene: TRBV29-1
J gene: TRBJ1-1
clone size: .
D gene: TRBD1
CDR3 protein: CSVTGENTEAFF
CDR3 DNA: TGCAGCGTTACAGGGGAGAACACTGAAGCTTTCTTT

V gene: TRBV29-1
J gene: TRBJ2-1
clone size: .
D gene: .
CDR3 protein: CSVGINEQFF
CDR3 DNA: TGCAGCGTGGGGATAAATGAGCAGTTCTTC

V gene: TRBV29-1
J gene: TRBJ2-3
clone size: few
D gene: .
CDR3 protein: CSVKLVLTDTQYF
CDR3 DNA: TGCAGCGTTAAGTTGGTCCTCACAGATACGCAGTATTTT

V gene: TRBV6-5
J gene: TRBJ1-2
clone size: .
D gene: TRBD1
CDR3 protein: CASSPLGQANGYTF
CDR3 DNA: TGTGCCAGCAGTCCGCTGGGACAGGCAAACGGCTACACCTTC

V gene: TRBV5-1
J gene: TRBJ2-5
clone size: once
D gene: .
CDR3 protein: CASSLGTTQETQYF
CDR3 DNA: TGCGCCAGCAGCTTGGGGACCACTCAAGAGACCCAGTACTTC

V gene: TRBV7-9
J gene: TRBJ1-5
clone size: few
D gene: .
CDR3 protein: CASSTDRQGQPQHF
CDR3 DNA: TGTGCCAGCAGCACCGACAGGCAAGGTCAGCCCCAGCATTTT

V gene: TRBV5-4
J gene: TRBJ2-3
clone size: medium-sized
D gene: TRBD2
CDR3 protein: CASSLAAGGYLGDTQYF
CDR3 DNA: TGTGCCAGCAGCTTGGCCGCGGGGGGGTATCTCGGAGATACGCAGTATTTT

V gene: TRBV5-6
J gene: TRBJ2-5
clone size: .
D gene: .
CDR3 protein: CASSLGRRGETQYF
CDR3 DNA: TGTGCCAGCAGCTTGGGGAGGAGGGGAGAGACCCAGTACTTC